A single sample gave rise to the 26 T cell receptor beta chains below, sequenced in a study of CD8 T cells in Susac syndrome. Reverse transcription used roughly 0.45 to 1 ug RNA and random hexamers. A single record per CDR3 protein comes from TCRdb applying MiXCR to the immunoSEQ multiplex PCR reads. The profile shows fewer than 350,000 distinct CDR3 sequences, about 82% of them singletons. The sample comprised CD8+ T cells from PBMCs. The origin of the receptors is a human donor with multiple sclerosis.

The rearrangement uses TRBV28 and TRBJ2-1, with D possibly matching TRBD2 (9 bases). V lost 5 bases, J lost 6 bases, and 32 bases lay in between. The CDR3 is made up of 20 amino acids. Germline V gives CDR1 MDHEN, CDR2 SYDVKM. CDR3 sequence: CASSPRQGIDDSGRVNEQFF. Here the CDR3 DNA reads TGTGCCAGCAGTCCCCGACAGGGGATCGATGATAGCGGGAGAGTCAATGAGCAGTTCTTC.

This clonotype came up once. This sequence joins TRBV12-3 or TRBV12-4 and TRBJ1-2; TRBD1 aligns across 10 bases. The CDR3 runs to 17 residues. V gave up 4 bases and J gave up 4 bases; unmatched junction bases: 12. The CDR3 here is CASSSPGTGAAFYGYTF. As DNA, the CDR3 is TGTGCCAGCAGTTCACCCGGGACAGGGGCCGCCTTCTATGGCTACACCTTC.

The gene calls are TRBV9 and TRBJ1-5; D unresolved. The V end lost 2 bases, the J end lost 0 bases, and 6 bases lay between the germline ends. There are 14 residues in the CDR3. The V gene's germline CDR1 is SGDLS and CDR2 YYNGEE. CDR3 DNA: TGTGCCAGCAGCGTCACAGATAGCAATCAGCCCCAGCATTTT. Amino acids: CASSVTDSNQPQHF.

The chain joins TRBV19 to TRBJ2-7; 8 bases are shared with TRBD2. CDR1 is LNHDA and CDR2 is SQIVND in the germline V gene (reference sequence). Losses at the gene ends were 7 bases for V and 6 bases for J; bases not matched to a gene: 20. CDR3 length equals 17 residues. CDR3 DNA sequence: TGTGCCAGTAATCAAGGTAGCGGGAACCCCGCGACGTCCGAGCAGTACTTC. Encoded protein: CASNQGSGNPATSEQYF. Full variable domain (outside the CDR3, taken from reference TRBV19 and TRBJ2-7): DGGITQSPKYLFRKEGQNVTLSCEQNLNHDAMYWYRQDPGQGLRLIYYSQIVNDFQKGDIAEGYSVSREKKESFPLTVTSAQKNPTAFYLCASNQGSGNPATSEQYFGPGTRLTVT.

The CDR3 DNA follows: TGCAGTGCTAGAGATCTACTAGCGGGCCCTTACTACGAGCAGTACTTC. Protein sequence: CSARDLLAGPYYEQYF. The chain joins TRBV20-1 to TRBJ2-7; 9 nucleotides line up with TRBD2. CDR3 length: 16 amino acids. Germline loops: CDR1 DFQATT, CDR2 SNEGSKA (reference sequence). J gave up 3 bases and V 0 bases, and 9 bases lay outside the gene matches.

This chain links TRBV5-6 with TRBJ2-1; 7 nucleotides agree with TRBD1. The CDR3 has 14 amino acids. Unmatched junction bases numbered 4, after V lost 3 bases and J lost 4 bases. Germline CDR1 and CDR2: SGHDT and YYEEEE. In DNA, the CDR3 is TGTGCCAGCAGCTGGGCGACAGGGTACAATGAGCAGTTCTTC. Amino acid sequence: CASSWATGYNEQFF.

The genes are TRBV6-2 or TRBV6-3 and TRBJ2-2, with TRBD2 matching 7 bases. The CDR3 loop spans 15 amino acids. Germline V gene data show CDR1 as MNHEY and CDR2 as SVGEGT. The trim removed 7 bases at V and 3 bases at J, leaving 8 bases unmatched. DNA for the CDR3: TGTGCCAGCAAGGTCGGGCGGGAGTACACCGGGGAGCTGTTTTTT. Amino acid sequence: CASKVGREYTGELFF.

The V gene is TRBV7-9, the J gene TRBJ1-1, with TRBD1 as a possible D gene (5 bases). CDR3 length equals 15 residues. V lost 5 bases and J lost 2, with 15 bases in between. The V gene's germline CDR1 is SEHNR and CDR2 FQNEAQ (reference sequence). CDR3 sequence: CASSNRRTPNTEAFF. In DNA form, the CDR3 reads TGTGCCAGCAGCAACCGCCGGACACCTAACACTGAAGCTTTCTTT.

The rearrangement links TRBV30 to TRBJ2-1; maybe TRBD2 (5 bases). Germline V gene data show CDR1 as GTSNPN and CDR2 as SVGIG (reference sequence). The CDR3 has 13 residues. Trimming stripped 2 bases from V and 3 bases from J, with 8 bases between. CDR3 sequence reads: CAWSTGIYNEQFF. CDR3 DNA sequence: TGTGCCTGGAGTACCGGGATCTACAATGAGCAGTTCTTC.

This clonotype was counted a single time. The chain has TRBV28 and TRBJ2-3; no firm D call. The germline CDR1 and CDR2 sequences are MDHEN and SYDVKM. V lost 3 bases to trimming and J lost 4 bases, with 14 bases between them. The CDR3 is made up of 15 amino acids. DNA for the CDR3: TGTGCCAGCAGTTTCCCTTTCGGCACGGCAGATACGCAGTATTTT. It codes for CASSFPFGTADTQYF.

The gene calls are TRBV3-1 and TRBJ2-7; 14 bases map to TRBD2. CDR3 length equals 16 residues. V shed 2 bases and J 5 bases; nucleotides not matched to a gene: 5. Germline assignment: CDR1 LGHDT and CDR2 YNNKEL (reference sequence). The CDR3 nucleotides read TGTGCCAGCAGCCAACCGGGACTAGCGGGAGTCCACGAGCAGTACTTC. Translation gives CASSQPGLAGVHEQYF.

The CDR3 loop is CASSPLAGEGLYGQFF. The CDR3 bases are TGTGCCAGCAGTCCATTAGCGGGAGAAGGGCTCTACGGGCAGTTCTTC. This sequence joins TRBV27 and TRBJ2-1, with 9 bases aligning to TRBD2. This CDR3 is 16 amino acids long. With 5 bases clipped from V and 12 bases from J, the junction kept 17 bases outside the gene matches. The germline gives CDR1 MNHEY, CDR2 SMNVEV (reference sequence).

The gene calls are TRBV24-1 and TRBJ2-5, with D possibly TRBD2 on 6 matching bases. This CDR3 has 16 amino acids. Trimming left V 1 base short and J 5 bases short, with 16 bases between. The germline V gene encodes CDR1 KGHDR and CDR2 SFDVKD. The CDR3 nucleotides are TGTGCCACCAGTGATTTTGATGGCGGGAAGATGGAGACCCAGTACTTC. Amino acids: CATSDFDGGKMETQYF.

The rearrangement joins TRBV15 to TRBJ1-5; D not resolved. In germline, CDR1 is LNHNV, CDR2 YYDKDF (reference sequence). Trimming cost V 5 bases and J 4 bases, with 9 bases left between them. The CDR3 runs to 13 residues. CDR3 DNA sequence: TGTGCCACCAGCGGCCGGGAGAATCAGCCCCAGCATTTT. As protein: CATSGRENQPQHF.

The V call is TRBV19, the J call TRBJ1-5; no reliable D call. In germline, CDR1 is LNHDA, CDR2 SQIVND (reference sequence). This CDR3 has 14 amino acids. Trimming pared 5 bases from V and 0 bases from J, leaving 8 bases between. The CDR3 spells CASSALYSNQPQHF. Written as DNA, the CDR3 is TGTGCCAGTAGTGCCCTGTATAGCAATCAGCCCCAGCATTTT.

The V and J genes are TRBV5-6 and TRBJ2-7, with a weak D call TRBD2 (5 bases). The germline V and J ends were trimmed by 2 bases and 0 bases, with 12 bases remaining between them. The CDR3 loop spans 15 amino acids. Germline V gene data show CDR1 as SGHDT and CDR2 as YYEEEE. In DNA, the CDR3 is TGTGCCAGCAGCTTTGTCGGGAACAACTCCTACGAGCAGTACTTC. This translates into CASSFVGNNSYEQYF.

The V gene is TRBV20-1, the J gene TRBJ2-3; D is possibly TRBD2 (5 bases). Looked up from germline, CDR1 is DFQATT and CDR2 is SNEGSKA (reference sequence). Trimming took 7 bases from V and 2 from J, leaving 22 bases between them. The CDR3 consists of 16 residues. Written as DNA, the CDR3 is TGCAGTGAAACACGAGGGCCTCCGGGCATCACAGATACGCAGTATTTT. It specifies CSETRGPPGITDTQYF.

The chain joins TRBV10-2 to TRBJ2-7, with no clear D. The CDR3 loop spans 11 amino acids. V lost 8 bases and J 5 bases, leaving 10 bases between the germline ends. Germline assignment: CDR1 WSHSY and CDR2 SAAADI. The CDR3 region has the DNA TGCGCCAGCTCCACGGCCCACGAGCAGTACTTC. Translated, it gives CASSTAHEQYF.

The J gene is TRBJ2-1, the V gene TRBV30; D not resolved. The germline V gene has CDR1 GTSNPN and CDR2 SVGIG (reference sequence). V lost 4 bases and J lost 8, with 9 bases in between. There are 11 residues in the CDR3. CDR3 in DNA: TGTGCCTGGACTCCAAAGCATGAGCAGTTCTTC. The encoded protein is CAWTPKHEQFF.

This clonotype has a handful of counts. This chain joins TRBV4-1 and TRBJ2-7, with TRBD1 as a possible D gene (5 bases). Per germline, CDR1 MGHRA and CDR2 YSYEKL. Trimming removed 2 bases from V and 0 bases from J, with 11 bases in between. CDR3 length equals 15 residues. The CDR3 loop reads CASSQSTGYSYEQYF. The CDR3 coding sequence is TGCGCCAGCAGCCAAAGTACAGGCTACTCCTACGAGCAGTACTTC.

The J gene is TRBJ2-2, the V gene TRBV7-9; D gene unclear. The CDR3 runs 15 residues. With 1 base removed from V and 3 bases from J, the gap between germline ends came to 9 bases. Per the germline V gene, CDR1 is SEHNR and CDR2 is FQNEAQ (reference sequence). The DNA of the CDR3 is TGTGCCAGCAGCTTAGGACTTATGGACACCGGGGAGCTGTTTTTT. Translation gives CASSLGLMDTGELFF.

V usage is TRBV28 and J usage is TRBJ2-7, with D perhaps matching TRBD2 (6 bases). CDR1 is MDHEN and CDR2 is SYDVKM in the germline V gene. CDR3 length equals 12 residues. V shed 6 bases and J shed 9 bases, with 15 bases lying between them. CDR3 residues: CASRKGLLAQYF. The CDR3 DNA sequence: TGTGCCAGCAGAAAGGGACTGTTGGCGCAGTACTTC.

The chain employs TRBV25-1 and TRBJ1-5, with a tentative D call TRBD1 (6 bases). This CDR3 has 13 amino acids. The V and J ends lost 6 bases and 6 bases respectively, with 12 bases between them. Germline V gene data show CDR1 as MGHDK and CDR2 as SYGVNS. The CDR3 loop is CASRGGAGQPQHF. CDR3 DNA sequence: TGTGCCAGCAGAGGGGGGGCCGGTCAGCCCCAGCATTTT.

This chain connects TRBV7-3 to TRBJ2-1; TRBD2 aligns across 8 bases. Per germline, CDR1 SGHTA and CDR2 FQGTGA. The CDR3 spans 18 residues. Unmatched junction bases numbered 9, after V lost 2 bases and J lost 0 bases. The CDR3 bases are TGTGCCAGCAGCTTAGCCCCACTAGCGGCGAGCTCCTACAATGAGCAGTTCTTC. It translates to CASSLAPLAASSYNEQFF.

V usage is TRBV23-1 and J usage is TRBJ2-7, with 7 bases identical to TRBD2. TRBV23-1 is classed as an ORF, of uncertain function. Trimming cost V 4 bases and J 4 bases; bases outside gene matches: 31. There are 22 residues in the CDR3. The CDR3 DNA reads as TGCGCCAGCAGTCCCCCCTACAGCGGGGAACGCGCAGATGTTGCGCCCACATACGAGCAGTACTTC. It encodes CASSPPYSGERADVAPTYEQYF.

V gene TRBV24-1 combines with J gene TRBJ2-1, with D hard to call. The CDR3 has 11 amino acids. Trimming pared 9 bases from V and 6 bases from J, leaving 8 bases between. Germline-derived CDR1 and CDR2 are KGHDR and SFDVKD. CDR3 sequence reads: CATRWINEQFF. The CDR3 DNA sequence: TGTGCCACCCGCTGGATCAATGAGCAGTTCTTC.